The 21 T cell receptor beta chains listed next were all sequenced from one sample in a study of OX40 agonist ivuxolimab in advanced cancers. Sequencing used immunoSEQ multiplex PCR; TCRdb keeps in-frame clones, though not all of them. Of around 56,000 clones in the sample, 70% to 90% were seen once. This specimen consisted of CD4+ or CD8+ T cells sorted from blood, obtained in a trial of the OX40 agonist ivuxolimab. Receptor source: an adult with an advanced solid tumor such as melanoma, head and neck, liver or kidney cancer.

The genes are TRBV15 and TRBJ1-1; a weak D match, TRBD1 (6 bases). This CDR3 is 18 amino acids long. V was trimmed by 8 bases and J by 0 bases, leaving 25 bases between them. Germline CDR1 and CDR2: LNHNV and YYDKDF (reference sequence). The CDR3 protein is CATSFGGRISSMNTEAFF. Here the CDR3 DNA reads TGTGCCACCTCTTTCGGGGGGCGCATTAGTTCAATGAACACTGAAGCTTTCTTT.

V is TRBV27 and J is TRBJ1-1; no firm D call. Germline CDR1 MNHEY, CDR2 SMNVEV (reference sequence). The CDR3 runs to 13 residues. Trimming stripped 0 bases from V and 4 bases from J, with 6 bases between. This CDR3 reads CASSLSGRTEAFF. CDR3 bases: TGTGCCAGCAGTTTATCGGGCCGCACTGAAGCTTTCTTT.

The CDR3 DNA reads as TGCAGCGTTGTCAGGGGGGTCGACGAGCAGTACTTC. Its protein product is CSVVRGVDEQYF. The J gene is TRBJ2-7, the V gene TRBV29-1; the D gene is possibly TRBD1 (7 bases). The CDR3 has 12 residues. Deletions cut 4 bases from V and 5 bases from J, with 12 bases between. Germline V CDR1 and CDR2: SQVTM, ANQGSEA.

This clone appeared once. V and J are TRBV4-3 and TRBJ2-1; D gene uncertain. Trimming shortened V by 3 bases and J by 2 bases, and 11 bases separated the two germline ends. The germline gives CDR1 LGHNA, CDR2 YSLEER. This CDR3 comprises 15 residues. DNA for the CDR3: TGCGCCAGCAGCCAGAATACGTTCCCCTACAATGAGCAGTTCTTC. This encodes CASSQNTFPYNEQFF.

The chain carries TRBV19 and TRBJ2-4; D not resolved. Between the trimmed V and J ends, which lost 3 bases and 2 bases, there was a span of 11 bases. This CDR3 has 15 residues. Germline loops: CDR1 LNHDA, CDR2 SQIVND (reference sequence). The DNA for the CDR3 is TGTGCCAGTAGTATGCTAAGTGGGTCCAAAAACATTCAGTACTTC. Translation gives CASSMLSGSKNIQYF.

The genes are TRBV5-1 and TRBJ1-2, with a weak D call TRBD1 (5 bases). Trimming pared 4 bases from V and 3 bases from J, leaving 10 bases between. CDR1 and CDR2 from the germline V gene are SGHRS and YFSETQ. CDR3 length: 13 amino acids. The CDR3: CASSPVRDYGYTF. CDR3 in DNA: TGCGCCAGCAGCCCCGTCAGGGACTATGGCTACACCTTC. Variable domain in full (rest from reference TRBV5-1 and TRBJ1-2): KAGVTQTPRYLIKTRGQQVTLSCSPISGHRSVSWYQQTPGQGLQFLFEYFSETQRNKGNFPGRFSGRQFSNSRSEMNVSTLELGDSALYLCASSPVRDYGYTFGSGTRLTVV.

The V and J genes are TRBV6-4 and TRBJ2-7, with 8 bases lining up with TRBD2. The CDR3 extends over 18 amino acids. With V trimmed by 0 bases and J by 0 bases, 10 bases remained unmatched. The V gene's germline CDR1 is MRHNA and CDR2 SNTAGT. CDR3 amino acids: CASSDSGIRSGSSYEQYF. The DNA of the CDR3 is TGTGCCAGCAGTGACTCGGGAATTCGGAGCGGGAGCTCCTACGAGCAGTACTTC.

This clone has only a few counts. The genes are TRBV28 and TRBJ2-1, with unresolved D. The length of the CDR3 is 12 residues. V was cut by 8 bases and J by 6 bases, with 11 bases left in between. CDR1 and CDR2 from the germline V gene are MDHEN and SYDVKM. The CDR3 loop is CASGVSVNEQFF. CDR3 bases: TGTGCCAGCGGTGTGTCAGTCAATGAGCAGTTCTTC.

The chain links TRBV4-2 to TRBJ1-5, with 8 bases lining up with TRBD1. V trimming: 1 base; J trimming: 3 bases; junction bases outside the gene matches: 8. This CDR3 is built from 17 residues. Germline CDR1 reads LGHNA; CDR2 reads YNFKEQ. The CDR3 DNA is TGTGCCAGCAGCCAAGGCAGGGGGCAGTTGGACAATCAGCCCCAGCATTTT. Translating gives CASSQGRGQLDNQPQHF.

This chain uses TRBV7-2 with TRBJ2-7; 9 bases align to TRBD2. This CDR3 comprises 17 residues. Germline V gene lookup returns CDR1 SGHTA and CDR2 FQGNSA. J was trimmed by 5 bases and V by 0 bases; bases with no gene match: 11. CDR3 loop: CASSLAVGLAGRNEQYF. In DNA, the CDR3 is TGTGCCAGCAGCTTAGCGGTTGGGCTAGCGGGACGAAACGAGCAGTACTTC.

The rearrangement links TRBV4-3 to TRBJ2-7; possible D gene TRBD2, 5 bases. Trimming cost V 0 bases and J 5 bases, with 8 bases left between them. Germline V gene sequence: CDR1 LGHNA, CDR2 YSLEER. CDR3 length: 13 residues. CDR3 sequence reads: CASSQERADEQYF. The CDR3 region has the DNA TGCGCCAGCAGCCAAGAGCGAGCGGACGAGCAGTACTTC.

This clone was found once. The chain carries TRBV27 and TRBJ1-2, with TRBD1 matching over 9 bases. With 5 bases clipped from V and 2 bases from J, the junction kept 9 bases outside the gene matches. The CDR3 consists of 16 residues. From germline, CDR1 is MNHEY and CDR2 SMNVEV (reference sequence). The CDR3 sequence: CASSLTRQGGNYGYTF. The CDR3 bases are TGTGCCAGCAGTCTCACCCGACAGGGGGGGAACTATGGCTACACCTTC.

The rearrangement joins TRBV19 to TRBJ2-3, with 7 positions matching TRBD2. CDR1 and CDR2 (germline): LNHDA, SQIVND (reference sequence). There are 14 residues in the CDR3. V lost 7 bases to trimming and J lost 0 bases; unmatched junction nucleotides: 4. The CDR3 bases are TGTGCCAGTACTAGCGGCCCTAGCACAGATACGCAGTATTTT. Amino acid sequence: CASTSGPSTDTQYF. Looking up the rest from reference TRBV19 and TRBJ2-3 gives the full variable domain: DGGITQSPKYLFRKEGQNVTLSCEQNLNHDAMYWYRQDPGQGLRLIYYSQIVNDFQKGDIAEGYSVSREKKESFPLTVTSAQKNPTAFYLCASTSGPSTDTQYFGPGTRLTVL.

This rearrangement joins TRBV5-6 to TRBJ1-1; D gene uncertain. In germline, CDR1 is SGHDT, CDR2 YYEEEE. The V end lost 1 base, the J end lost 7 bases, and 5 bases lay between the germline ends. This CDR3 spans 11 amino acids. The CDR3 coding sequence is TGTGCCAGCAGCTTGTCCAGTGAAGCTTTCTTT. Amino acid sequence: CASSLSSEAFF.

The chain is built from TRBV27 and TRBJ2-7, with 8 bases that match TRBD2. The CDR3 is 14 residues long. V shed 3 bases, J shed 6 bases, and the junction held 7 bases outside the gene matches. Germline-derived CDR1 and CDR2 are MNHEY and SMNVEV (reference sequence). CDR3 DNA: TGTGCCAGCAGTTTGTTGGGACTAGTCGGCGAGCAGTACTTC. This codes for CASSLLGLVGEQYF.

This clone qualifies as medium-sized. The chain's CDR3 is CASSQDEVNTEAFF. The CDR3 region has the DNA TGTGCCAGCAGCCAAGATGAGGTGAACACTGAAGCTTTCTTT. This chain connects TRBV4-2 to TRBJ1-1, with D hard to call. Germline V lookup: CDR1 LGHNA, CDR2 YNFKEQ. CDR3 length: 14 amino acids. Trimming removed 0 bases at V and 0 bases at J, with 5 bases between.

The chain uses TRBV11-2 and TRBJ1-1; D unclear. The CDR3 consists of 14 residues. Germline loops: CDR1 SGHAT, CDR2 FQNNGV. The V end was cut by 5 bases, the J end by 4 bases, with 14 bases between. The CDR3 sequence is CASSPKIASTEAFF. Here the CDR3 DNA reads TGTGCCAGCAGCCCAAAGATCGCGAGCACTGAAGCTTTCTTT.

CDR3 nucleotides: TGCGCCAGCAGCTTGAACGGTGGTGGTAGCAATGAGCAGTTCTTC. Protein sequence: CASSLNGGGSNEQFF. This chain connects TRBV5-1 to TRBJ2-1; D is unresolved. With 1 base removed from V and 6 bases from J, the gap between germline ends came to 14 bases. Germline assignment: CDR1 SGHRS and CDR2 YFSETQ. The CDR3 is made up of 15 amino acids. Full variable domain (outside the CDR3, taken from reference TRBV5-1 and TRBJ2-1): KAGVTQTPRYLIKTRGQQVTLSCSPISGHRSVSWYQQTPGQGLQFLFEYFSETQRNKGNFPGRFSGRQFSNSRSEMNVSTLELGDSALYLCASSLNGGGSNEQFFGPGTRLTVL.

This clone came up once. The V call is TRBV7-9, the J call TRBJ2-7; 7 bases fit TRBD1. Trimming at V came to 8 bases and at J to 7 bases, leaving 11 bases not matched to a gene. Germline V lookup: CDR1 SEHNR, CDR2 FQNEAQ (reference sequence). The length of the CDR3 is 13 residues. CDR3 sequence (DNA): TGTGCCAGCGGAAACACAGGGGTTGGAGAGCAGTACTTC. This translates into CASGNTGVGEQYF.

The chain couples TRBV7-6 to TRBJ2-3, with a weak D call TRBD2 (5 bases). The CDR3 runs 16 residues. The V and J ends lost 7 bases and 2 bases respectively, with 19 bases between them. Germline loops: CDR1 SGHVS, CDR2 FNYEAQ. The CDR3 DNA follows: TGTGCCAGCACCCAAAACGGCGGGTCTATCACAGATACGCAGTATTTT. Amino acid sequence: CASTQNGGSITDTQYF.

Only one count was recorded for this clone. This sequence joins TRBV6-1 and TRBJ2-7; TRBD1 might be the D (5 bases). The CDR3 has 15 amino acids. The germline V and J ends were trimmed by 2 bases and 2 bases, with 13 bases remaining between them. The germline V gene has CDR1 MNHNS and CDR2 SASEGT. CDR3 coding DNA: TGTGCCAGCAGTGAAAGGGTCGACAGTCCCTACGAGCAGTACGTC. Amino acid sequence: CASSERVDSPYEQYV.